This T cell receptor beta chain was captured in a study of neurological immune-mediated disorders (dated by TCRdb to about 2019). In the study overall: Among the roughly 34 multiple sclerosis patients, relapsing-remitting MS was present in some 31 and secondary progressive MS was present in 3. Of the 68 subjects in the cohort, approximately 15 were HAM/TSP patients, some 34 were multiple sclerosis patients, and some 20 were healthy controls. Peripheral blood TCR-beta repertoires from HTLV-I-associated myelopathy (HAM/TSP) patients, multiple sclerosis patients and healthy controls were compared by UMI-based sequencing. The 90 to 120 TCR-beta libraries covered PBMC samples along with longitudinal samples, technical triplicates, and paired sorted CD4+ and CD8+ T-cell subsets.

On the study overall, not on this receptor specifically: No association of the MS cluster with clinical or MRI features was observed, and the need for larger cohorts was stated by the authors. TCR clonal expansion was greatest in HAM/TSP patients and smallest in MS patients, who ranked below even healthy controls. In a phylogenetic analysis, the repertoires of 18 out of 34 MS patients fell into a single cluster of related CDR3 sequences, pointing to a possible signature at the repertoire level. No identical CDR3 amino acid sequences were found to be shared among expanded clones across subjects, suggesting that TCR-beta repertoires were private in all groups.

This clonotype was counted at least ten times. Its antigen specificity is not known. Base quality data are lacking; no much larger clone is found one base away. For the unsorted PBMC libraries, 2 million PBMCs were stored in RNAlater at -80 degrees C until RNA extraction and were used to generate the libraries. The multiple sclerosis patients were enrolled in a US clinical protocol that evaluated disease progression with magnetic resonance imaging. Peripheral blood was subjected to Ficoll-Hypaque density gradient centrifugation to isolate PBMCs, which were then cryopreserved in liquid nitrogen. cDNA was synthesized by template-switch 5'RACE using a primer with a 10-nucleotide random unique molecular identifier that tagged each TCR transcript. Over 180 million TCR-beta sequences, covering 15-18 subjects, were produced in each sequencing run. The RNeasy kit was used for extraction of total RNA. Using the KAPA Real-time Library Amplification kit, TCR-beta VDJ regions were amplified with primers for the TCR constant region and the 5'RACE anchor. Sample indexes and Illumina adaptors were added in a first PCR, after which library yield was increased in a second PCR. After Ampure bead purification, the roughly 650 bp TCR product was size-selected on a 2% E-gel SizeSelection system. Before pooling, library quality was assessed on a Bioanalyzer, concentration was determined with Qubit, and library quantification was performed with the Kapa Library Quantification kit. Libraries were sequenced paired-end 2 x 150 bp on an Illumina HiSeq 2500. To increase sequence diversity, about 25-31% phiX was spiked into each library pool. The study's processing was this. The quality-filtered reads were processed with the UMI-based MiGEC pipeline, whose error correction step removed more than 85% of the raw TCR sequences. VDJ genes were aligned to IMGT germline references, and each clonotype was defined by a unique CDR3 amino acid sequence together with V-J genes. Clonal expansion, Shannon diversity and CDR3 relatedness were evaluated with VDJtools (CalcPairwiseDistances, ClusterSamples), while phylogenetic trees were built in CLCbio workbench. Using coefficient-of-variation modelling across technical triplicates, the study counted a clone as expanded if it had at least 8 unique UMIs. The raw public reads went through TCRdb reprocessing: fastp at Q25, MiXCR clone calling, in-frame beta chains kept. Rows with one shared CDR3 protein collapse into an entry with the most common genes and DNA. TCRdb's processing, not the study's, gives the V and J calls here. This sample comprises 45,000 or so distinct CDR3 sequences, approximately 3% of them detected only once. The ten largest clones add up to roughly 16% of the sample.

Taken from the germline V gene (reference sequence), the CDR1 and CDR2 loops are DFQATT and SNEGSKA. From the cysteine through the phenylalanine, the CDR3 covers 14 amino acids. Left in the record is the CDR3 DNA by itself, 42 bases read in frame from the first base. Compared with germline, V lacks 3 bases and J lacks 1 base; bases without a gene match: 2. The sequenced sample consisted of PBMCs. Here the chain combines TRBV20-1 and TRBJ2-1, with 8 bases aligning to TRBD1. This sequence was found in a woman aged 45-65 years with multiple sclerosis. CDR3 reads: CSASRTGSYNEQFF. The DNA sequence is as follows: TGCAGTGCTAGCCGGACAGGGTCCTACAATGAGCAGTTCTTC.